This T cell receptor (beta chain) was sequenced for a study of blood T cell repertoires in COVID-19. The Seattle patients, enrolled during active infection, were followed longitudinally. Profiled with immunoSEQ multiplex PCR; TCRdb holds only in-frame clones, not every one. The data show around 340,000 clones, about 86% seen once. This TCR was sampled from a woman in her fifties or sixties with COVID-19, enrolled during active disease. Sequencing was performed on peripheral blood.

The CDR3 bases are TGTGCCAGCAGCCCGGGGACAGGGGTGGGCACTGAAGCTTTCTTT. It codes for CASSPGTGVGTEAFF. The V gene is TRBV7-3, the J gene TRBJ1-1, with TRBD1 identical over 10 bases. Germline V CDR1 and CDR2: SGHTA, FQGTGA. After removal of 5 bases from V and 4 bases from J, the junction contained 7 bases not matched to a gene. CDR3 length: 15 amino acids. The variable domain in full, with the rest retrieved from reference TRBV7-3 and TRBJ1-1, is GAGVSQTPSNKVTEKGKYVELRCDPISGHTALYWYRQSLGQGPEFLIYFQGTGAADDSGLPNDRFFAVRPEGSVSTLKIQRTERGDSAVYLCASSPGTGVGTEAFFGQGTRLTVV.